The 5 T cell receptor beta chains in this list originate from one sample, sequenced in a study of blood T cells in healthy people across ages. With a J-beta primer mix and a sample-barcoded 5' primer, a second PCR ran roughly 6 to 11 cycles. TCRdb recomputed calls from the 5' RACE reads with MiXCR, one row per CDR3 protein. The sample includes about 830,000 distinct CDR3 sequences, roughly 64% of them seen just once. The sample comprised blood. The receptors stem from a man between 25 and 39 years old in good health.

The rearrangement links TRBV27 to TRBJ1-4, with D maybe TRBD1 (5 bases). V was clipped by 8 bases and J by 7 bases, with 14 bases between them. The germline V gene encodes CDR1 MNHEY and CDR2 SMNVEV (reference sequence). The CDR3 runs 13 residues. CDR3 sequence reads: CASHEEGSEKLFF. CDR3 DNA sequence: TGTGCCAGCCACGAGGAGGGGAGTGAAAAACTGTTTTTT.

The J gene is TRBJ2-3, the V gene TRBV7-8; D might be TRBD1 (7 bases). Trimming left V 10 bases short and J 7 bases short, with 21 bases between. The CDR3 contains 14 residues. Germline-derived CDR1 and CDR2 are SGHVS and FQNEAQ. CDR3 nucleotides: TGTGCCACCTCCCAGGGGGGCCAATCATATACGCAGTATTTT. Translated, it gives CATSQGGQSYTQYF.

The chain links TRBV7-2 to TRBJ1-4, with D uncertain. CDR1 is SGHTA, CDR2 FQGNSA, per germline. This CDR3 region has 14 residues. Trimming left V 1 base short and J 5 bases short, with 8 bases between. The CDR3 sequence is CASSLGSENEKLFF. In nucleotides, the CDR3 is TGTGCCAGCAGCTTAGGTTCGGAGAATGAAAAACTGTTTTTT.

The chain combines TRBV7-2 with TRBJ1-4; D remains ambiguous. The CDR3 covers 12 residues. Germline lookup yields CDR1 SGHTA and CDR2 FQGNSA. V lost 3 bases and J 7 bases, leaving 6 bases between the germline ends. This CDR3 is CASSLRSEKLFF. The CDR3 nucleotides are TGTGCCAGCAGCTTGAGGAGTGAAAAACTGTTTTTT.

The gene calls are TRBV2 and TRBJ1-1; possibly TRBD1 for D (6 bases). Germline V CDR1 and CDR2: SNHLY, FYNNEI. The V end lost 8 bases, the J end lost 2 bases, and 18 bases lay between the germline ends. The CDR3 length is 15 residues. DNA for the CDR3: TGTGCCAGCTCAGTAAAGGGACAAATAAACACTGAAGCTTTCTTT. This encodes CASSVKGQINTEAFF.